This is a list of T cell receptor beta chains from one sample in a study of blood T cell repertoires in COVID-19. The data were produced by immunoSEQ multiplex PCR, yet TCRdb's version contains in-frame clones alone and is incomplete. The table has over 25,000 clones, approximately 83% seen once. Material for sequencing was peripheral blood. These TCRs come from a woman aged 60-75 years with active COVID-19. Both conserved end residues are part of each CDR3. Each record gives: V gene, J gene, CDR3 protein.

TRBV15,TRBJ2-3,CATSVVRGLAGADTQYF
TRBV2,TRBJ2-7,CASSEIPGQGTSGAFGYEQYF
TRBV5-1,TRBJ2-7,CASSLQGGLYEQYF
TRBV24-1,TRBJ2-5,CATSDSGLAGETQYF
TRBV6-5,TRBJ1-5,CASGWTVDQPQHF
TRBV2,TRBJ2-7,CASTLIGTNYEQYF
TRBV10-3,TRBJ2-3,CAISESEGAWDTQYF
TRBV11-2,TRBJ2-7,CASSLGAVGDEQYF
TRBV3-1/TRBV3-2,TRBJ2-1,CASSPGGWQGGSGINEQFF
TRBV27,TRBJ2-5,CASKDRQETQYF
TRBV6-1,TRBJ2-3,CASSEAVAGALRTQYF
TRBV6-7,TRBJ2-2,CASSPPDRLIGELFF
TRBV5-3,TRBJ2-3,CARRSPGCNTDTQYF
TRBV18,TRBJ1-2,CASSQGAHAGPSTVGF
TRBV28,TRBJ1-5,CASLGPNNQPQHF
TRBV7-2,TRBJ2-1,CASSPHRDTVRYEQFF
TRBV2,TRBJ1-5,CASSEEGGQLGQPQHF
TRBV28,TRBJ2-5,CASGTSGIQETQYF
TRBV28,TRBJ2-2,CASRSPGGQGGSTGELFF
TRBV4-2,TRBJ2-3,CASSQVGLAGDLGSTDTQYF
TRBV3-1/TRBV3-2,TRBJ2-1,CASSPYGGSYNEQFF
TRBV7-9,TRBJ2-3,CASSLVVGLAGFYADTQYF
TRBV5-1,TRBJ2-5,CASGGYGSQETQYF
TRBV5-4,TRBJ2-5,CASSLGTGETQYF
TRBV6-1,TRBJ2-1,CASRESLAGGLDEQFF
TRBV6-6,TRBJ1-1,CASSYRGPGWAFF
TRBV5-8,TRBJ2-7,CASKGLAGGFTSYEQYF
TRBV18,TRBJ1-1,CASSPGGLSRNTEAFF